This is a list of T cell receptor beta chains from one sample in a study of spatial heterogeneity in lung cancer. In TCRdb, the 5' RACE reads were re-called with MiXCR into one record per CDR3 protein. The table has 40,000 to 55,000 distinct CDR3 sequences, around 6.5% seen once. The specimen was PBMCs, collected at surgery. These receptors all come from a female donor with early-stage non-small cell lung cancer. Both conserved end residues are part of each CDR3. A D gene is named only where the DNA matches it firmly. Only part of the rows carry a size: once, few, many, or a class if the clone is expanded.

clone size,V gene,D gene,J gene,CDR3 DNA,CDR3 protein
many,TRBV11-3,.,TRBJ1-1,TGTGCCAGCAGTGTACAGGTGTACACTGAAGCTTTCTTT,CASSVQVYTEAFF
many,TRBV12-5,.,TRBJ2-4,TGTGCTAGTGCTCGTGGAGGCCCAGAAAACATTCAGTACTTC,CASARGGPENIQYF
many,TRBV5-8,.,TRBJ2-3,TGTGCCAGCAGCTGGGGGGCAGATACGCAGTATTTT,CASSWGADTQYF
few,TRBV5-1,.,TRBJ2-2,TGCGCCAGCAGCTCCGACGCGGCCGGGGAGCTGTTTTTT,CASSSDAAGELFF
.,TRBV7-2,.,TRBJ1-1,TGTGCCAGCAGCTTCCGAGGGCGCGCGGCCACTGAAGCTTTCTTT,CASSFRGRAATEAFF
many,TRBV12-3/TRBV12-4,.,TRBJ1-1,TGTGCCAGCAGTTCTCAAAACAGGGCACCTGAAGCTTTCTTT,CASSSQNRAPEAFF
many,TRBV19,TRBD1,TRBJ1-2,TGTGCCAGTAGTCCCCCGGACAGGCTAAACTATGGCTACACCTTC,CASSPPDRLNYGYTF
many,TRBV7-9,.,TRBJ2-1,TGTGCCAGCAGTCAACGGTCCGGGGGCGAGTCCTACAATGAGCAGTTCTTC,CASSQRSGGESYNEQFF
many,TRBV7-2,TRBD2,TRBJ2-4,TGTGCCAGCAGCTTAGCGACACTAGCGGGGTCAGCCAAAAACATTCAGTACTTC,CASSLATLAGSAKNIQYF
few,TRBV12-3/TRBV12-4,TRBD1,TRBJ1-5,TGTGCCAGCAGTCTCGGTTGGACAGGGGGAAATCAGCCCCAGCATTTT,CASSLGWTGGNQPQHF
few,TRBV27,TRBD2,TRBJ2-2,TGTGCCAGCAGTAAGGGTCGGGGGGGAGCCCCCACCGGGGAGCTGTTTTTT,CASSKGRGGAPTGELFF
many,TRBV10-3,TRBD2,TRBJ2-1,TGTGCCATCAGTGCGGGACTATTCAATGAGCAGTTCTTC,CAISAGLFNEQFF
many,TRBV29-1,TRBD2,TRBJ2-3,TGCAGCGTTGGGGGGACTAGCAGAACCACAGATACGCAGTATTTT,CSVGGTSRTTDTQYF
many,TRBV5-1,.,TRBJ2-3,TGCGCCAGCAGCTTGCGCTCAGATACGCAGTATTTT,CASSLRSDTQYF
many,TRBV13,TRBD1,TRBJ2-3,TGTGCCAGCAGCTCGCCCGACAGGGGGAGCGCAGATACGCAGTATTTT,CASSSPDRGSADTQYF
many,TRBV7-6,.,TRBJ1-6,TGTGCCAGCAGCCTACATTCACCCCTCCACTTT,CASSLHSPLHF
few,TRBV12-3/TRBV12-4,TRBD2,TRBJ2-5,TGTGCCAGCAGATTAGCCGCCGGGGGGGAGACCCAGTACTTC,CASRLAAGGETQYF
many,TRBV2,TRBD1,TRBJ1-2,TGTGCCAGCAGTCGGGACAGCTATGGCTACACCTTC,CASSRDSYGYTF
.,TRBV7-2,TRBD1,TRBJ2-7,TGTGCCAGCAGCTCCTACAGGGGGAACGAGCAGTACTTC,CASSSYRGNEQYF
.,TRBV3-1,.,TRBJ2-7,TGTGCCAGCAGCCAGTCCGGGGCCTTCTACGAGCAGTACTTC,CASSQSGAFYEQYF
many,TRBV7-2,.,TRBJ2-7,TGTGCCAGCAGCTTATTTCCAGGAAAACACTACGAGCAGTACTTC,CASSLFPGKHYEQYF
many,TRBV12-3/TRBV12-4,.,TRBJ1-5,TGTGCCAGCAGTCGACGGCCTAGCAATCAGCCCCAGCATTTT,CASSRRPSNQPQHF
.,TRBV6-2/TRBV6-3,.,TRBJ2-4,TGTGCCGCGTCGGAGAGAAACATTCAGTACTTC,CAASERNIQYF
.,TRBV7-2,.,TRBJ1-2,TGTGCCAGCAGCCCGAACGGCTTAGCTAACTATGGCTACACCTTC,CASSPNGLANYGYTF
few,TRBV6-6,.,TRBJ1-1,TGTGCCAGCAGTTACTCGGCTGAAGCTTTCTTT,CASSYSAEAFF